There are many counts of the clone carrying this T cell receptor (beta chain). Germline CDR1 and CDR2: MNHEY and SMNVEV (reference sequence). V was trimmed by 2 bases and J by 3 bases, leaving 17 bases between them. This CDR3 spans 17 amino acids. This specimen belongs to a study of identical twins. TCRdb used MiXCR to reprocess the 5' RACE reads, holding one entry per CDR3 protein. This sample has 400,000 to 500,000 distinct CDR3 sequences, with around a sixth found just once. This receptor was obtained from a man in his forties or fifties in good health. The sequencing input was naive T cells sorted from blood. This chain links TRBV27 with TRBJ2-1, with D possibly TRBD2 on 7 matching bases. The CDR3 DNA reads TGTGCCAGCAGTTTAGGTTTAGGGAGGGGGTTCTACAATGAGCAGTTCTTC. Its translation is CASSLGLGRGFYNEQFF.